This T cell receptor (beta chain) was sequenced in a study of shared clonotypes between healthy human individuals. Details on this clone: Its antigen is as yet unknown.

Some clones are missing from TCRdb's copy, which holds only in-frame ones; the method was immunoSEQ multiplex PCR. In the table there are fewer than 3 million clones, about nine tenths of which are singletons. The germline CDR1 and CDR2 sequences are GTSNPN and SVGIG (reference sequence). CDR3 length: 12 residues. Trimming took 8 bases from V and 3 from J, leaving 11 bases between them. Whole-study results and caveats: Clonotype sharing among the donors was expected to vary with sequencing depth. Larger estimated richness was generally seen in naive subsets than in memory subsets.

The sequencing input was naive CD4+ T cells from PBMCs. Subset of the sample: CD45RA+ positively selected. The chain recombines TRBV30 with TRBJ1-3; possible D gene TRBD1, 5 bases. This TCR derives from a man aged 18-30 years in good health. Some clones in this sample may be carry-over from other donors' samples. CDR3 protein: CARDGGGNTIYF. The DNA for the CDR3 is TGTGCCCGGGACGGGGGTGGAAACACCATATATTTT.